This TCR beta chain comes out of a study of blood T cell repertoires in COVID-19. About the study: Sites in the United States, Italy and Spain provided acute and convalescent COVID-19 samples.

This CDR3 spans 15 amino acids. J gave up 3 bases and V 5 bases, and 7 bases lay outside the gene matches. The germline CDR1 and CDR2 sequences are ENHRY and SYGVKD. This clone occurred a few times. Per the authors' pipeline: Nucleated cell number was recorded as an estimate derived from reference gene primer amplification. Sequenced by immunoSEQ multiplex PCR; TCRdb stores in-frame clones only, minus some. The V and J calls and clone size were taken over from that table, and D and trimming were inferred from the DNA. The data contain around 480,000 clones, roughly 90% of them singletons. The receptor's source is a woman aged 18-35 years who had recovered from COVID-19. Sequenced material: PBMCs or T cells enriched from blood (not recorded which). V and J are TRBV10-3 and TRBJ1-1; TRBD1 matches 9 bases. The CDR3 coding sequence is TGTGCCATCAGTCGGGGACAGGGACAGGACACTGAAGCTTTCTTT. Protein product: CAISRGQGQDTEAFF.